This T cell receptor (beta chain) originates from a study of T cell clonality in common variable immunodeficiency. TCRdb keeps only in-frame clones here, not all; method: immunoSEQ multiplex PCR. Listed for the sample are more than 20,000 clones, none seen a single time. This clone appeared many times. What it binds is unknown. The CDR3 extends 3 residues past the end of the read, so its final part is completed from the germline J gene. Points from the study as a whole: In common variable immunodeficiency, TCR beta chains reportedly carried fewer deletions and N-nucleotide insertions.

This CDR3 has 14 residues. Trimming stripped 3 bases from V and 3 bases from J, with 12 bases between. Germline loops: CDR1 SQVTM, CDR2 ANQGSEA. The chain links TRBV29-1 to TRBJ2-1; no definite D call. This clonotype was sampled from a human donor with common variable immunodeficiency. The specimen was peripheral blood mononuclear cells. The sequenced CDR3 bases are TGCAGCGTTGACTGGGCAGGAATCTACAATGAG. Amino acid sequence: CSVDWAGIYNE. The whole CDR3 sequence is CSVDWAGIYNEQFF.